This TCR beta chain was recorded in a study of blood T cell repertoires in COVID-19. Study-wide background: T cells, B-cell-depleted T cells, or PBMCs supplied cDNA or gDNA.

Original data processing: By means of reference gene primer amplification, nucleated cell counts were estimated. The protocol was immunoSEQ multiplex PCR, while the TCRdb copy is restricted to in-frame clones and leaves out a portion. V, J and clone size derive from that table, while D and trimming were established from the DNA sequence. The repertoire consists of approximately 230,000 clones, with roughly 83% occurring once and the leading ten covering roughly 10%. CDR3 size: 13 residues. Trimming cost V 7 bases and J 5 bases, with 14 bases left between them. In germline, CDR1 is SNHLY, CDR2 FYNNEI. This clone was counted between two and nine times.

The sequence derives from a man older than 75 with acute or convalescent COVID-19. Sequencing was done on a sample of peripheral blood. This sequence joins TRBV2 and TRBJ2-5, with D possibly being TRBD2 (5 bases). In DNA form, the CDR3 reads TGTGCCAGCAATTACGGGGTCCAGGAGACCCAGTACTTC. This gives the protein CASNYGVQETQYF.